The 7 T cell receptor beta chains presented below share a single source sample, sequenced in a study of shared clonotypes between healthy human individuals. Selected positively for CCR7 and CD45RO-negative, naive CD8 cells excluded terminally differentiated effector memory CD45RA+ cells. The table came from immunoSEQ multiplex PCR; TCRdb's copy has only in-frame clones and leaves some out. The sample records hundreds of thousands of clones, 95% being singletons. Input material: naive CD8+ T cells sorted from blood. These receptor sequences come from a woman aged 25 to 45 in good health.

The genes are TRBV7-9 and TRBJ2-7; TRBD1 might be the D (5 bases). The CDR3 contains 13 residues. Germline values: CDR1 SEHNR, CDR2 FQNEAQ (reference sequence). Trimming stripped 1 base from V and 4 bases from J, with 8 bases between. DNA of the CDR3: TGTGCCAGCAGCTTAGTTGCAGGGTACGAGCAGTACTTC. It translates to CASSLVAGYEQYF. Filled out from reference TRBV7-9 and TRBJ2-7, the complete variable domain reads DTGVSQNPRHKITKRGQNVTFRCDPISEHNRLYWYRQTLGQGPEFLTYFQNEAQLEKSRLLSDRFSAERPKGSFSTLEIQRTEQGDSAMYLCASSLVAGYEQYFGPGTRLTVT.

This chain links TRBV9 with TRBJ2-4, with 7 nucleotides matching TRBD2. From germline, CDR1 is SGDLS and CDR2 YYNGEE. CDR3 length: 13 amino acids. The trim removed 4 bases at V and 8 bases at J, leaving 6 bases unmatched. The CDR3 DNA follows: TGTGCCAGCAGCTCTGCGGGAGAGGACATTCAGTACTTC. Residues: CASSSAGEDIQYF.

Many counts were recorded for this clone. This chain joins TRBV28 and TRBJ1-2; 9 nucleotides match TRBD1. V shed 4 bases and J 7 bases; nucleotides not matched to a gene: 7. Germline V gives CDR1 MDHEN, CDR2 SYDVKM. There are 14 residues in the CDR3. CDR3 sequence reads: CASSSTGTGTGYTF. In nucleotides, the CDR3 is TGTGCCAGCAGTTCGACCGGGACAGGGACTGGCTACACCTTC.

This clone was observed once. The J gene is TRBJ2-5, the V gene TRBV10-3; unclear D gene. Germline V gives CDR1 ENHRY, CDR2 SYGVKD. This CDR3 is built from 11 residues. V was trimmed by 4 bases and J by 4 bases, leaving 4 bases between them. In nucleotides, the CDR3 is TGTGCCATCAGTGTAGGAGAGACCCAGTACTTC. Translation: CAISVGETQYF.

A remark on this clone: The same CDR3 arises from other DNA sequences in this sample as well. The chain couples TRBV27 to TRBJ2-7, with D possibly being TRBD1 (5 bases). The CDR3 runs 13 residues. Germline CDR1 reads MNHEY; CDR2 reads SMNVEV (reference sequence). The V end was cut by 3 bases, the J end by 3 bases, with 9 bases between. The CDR3 region has the DNA TGTGCCAGCAGTTTCGGCAGGGACTACGAGCAGTACTTC. It codes for CASSFGRDYEQYF.

For this clone: This CDR3 is also generated by other DNA sequences in the sample. The rearrangement links TRBV28 to TRBJ1-4, with TRBD1 matching over 7 bases. After removal of 4 bases from V and 7 bases from J, the junction contained 3 bases not matched to a gene. The CDR3 has 13 residues. From germline, CDR1 is MDHEN and CDR2 SYDVKM. CDR3 loop: CASSSRQGEKLFF. CDR3 sequence (DNA): TGTGCCAGCAGTTCACGACAGGGTGAAAAACTGTTTTTT. Drawing the rest from reference TRBV28 and TRBJ1-4, the complete variable domain is DVKVTQSSRYLVKRTGEKVFLECVQDMDHENMFWYRQDPGLGLRLIYFSYDVKMKEKGDIPEGYSVSREKKERFSLILESASTNQTSMYLCASSSRQGEKLFFGSGTQLSVL.

This clone was found once. CDR3 sequence reads: CASSLTGRLGVGNEQFF. CDR3 coding DNA: TGTGCCAGCAGTTTGACAGGGAGGTTGGGGGTAGGCAATGAGCAGTTCTTC. The rearrangement links TRBV27 to TRBJ2-1; D is perhaps TRBD1 (7 bases). Germline loops: CDR1 MNHEY, CDR2 SMNVEV (reference sequence). V lost 3 bases, J lost 6 bases, and 21 bases lay in between. The CDR3 totals 17 residues.